These T cell receptor beta chains were read from a single sample in a study of CD8 T cell repertoires and HIV-1 epitope variants. Libraries were prepared by immunoSEQ multiplex PCR; TCRdb keeps only in-frame clonotypes and omits some of them. The sample shows tens of thousands of clones, roughly four fifths of them seen only once. Sequencing was performed on uncultured baseline CD8+ T cells from peripheral blood mononuclear cells (PBMCs). Receptors originate from a male donor with HIV. Each CDR3 is given with its conserved first and last residue. D genes are given only for firm matches. A clone size is listed for some rows: how often the clone was seen (once, few, many), or a class if it is expanded.

v_call	d_call	j_call	cdr3_length	clone_size	cdr3_nt	cdr3_aa
TRBV5-1	-	TRBJ2-1	12	-	TGCGCCAGCAGCTTAACAGGGTGGCTGATATTCTTC	CASSLTGWLIFF
TRBV18	TRBD2	TRBJ2-7	15	-	TGTGCCAGCTCACCACCGTTAGCGGGGGTCGGCGAGCAGTACTTC	CASSPPLAGVGEQYF
TRBV30	-	TRBJ2-7	12	-	TGTGCCTGGAGTGTGGGTACCTACGAGCAGTACTTC	CAWSVGTYEQYF
TRBV7-8	-	TRBJ2-7	15	-	TGTGCCAGCAGCTTACCAGGGGACTTATCCTACGAGCAGTACTTC	CASSLPGDLSYEQYF
TRBV28	-	TRBJ1-6	15	-	TGTGCCAGCAGTTTATCCCCTGACAGCGATTCACCCCTCCACTTT	CASSLSPDSDSPLHF
TRBV27	TRBD1	TRBJ1-1	16	few	TGTGCCAGCAGTTTTAGGGGGACAGGGAGGGGCACTGAAGCTTTCTTT	CASSFRGTGRGTEAFF
TRBV6-4	TRBD1	TRBJ2-7	16	few	TGTGCCAGCAGTGACGATTCAGGGGGAATTAAGTACGAGCAGTACTTC	CASSDDSGGIKYEQYF
TRBV5-1	-	TRBJ1-4	15	-	TGCGCCAGCAGCTTGGGGGCTACAGGGAATGAAAAACTGTTTTTT	CASSLGATGNEKLFF
TRBV18	TRBD1	TRBJ2-7	14	-	TGTGCCAGCTCACCAGGTGGACAGGGCTACGAGCAGTACTTC	CASSPGGQGYEQYF
TRBV18	TRBD1	TRBJ2-2	19	-	TGTGCCAGCTCACCACTCATTATACCGGGACAGGGCAACACCGGGGAGCTGTTTTTT	CASSPLIIPGQGNTGELFF
TRBV29-1	-	TRBJ2-3	14	-	TGCAGCGTTGAGAGGTCAGCTAGCACAGATACGCAGTATTTT	CSVERSASTDTQYF
TRBV6-1	-	TRBJ1-5	15	-	TGTGCCAGCATGAGGGTGAGAGATAGCAATCAGCCCCAGCATTTT	CASMRVRDSNQPQHF
TRBV5-1	TRBD2	TRBJ2-1	16	-	TGCGCCAGCAGTCTCTCGGGCGGGAGTGTGCGGAATGAGCAGTTCTTC	CASSLSGGSVRNEQFF
TRBV2	-	TRBJ1-1	15	few	TGTGCCAGCAGTGAAGTTATAGGGGGAAACACTGAAGCTTTCTTT	CASSEVIGGNTEAFF
TRBV27	-	TRBJ2-2	14	-	TGTGCCAGCAGTGACAGGCTTAACACCGGGGAGCTGTTTTTT	CASSDRLNTGELFF
TRBV5-1	-	TRBJ1-1	13	-	TGCGCCAGCAGCTCACACTTGAACACTGAAGCTTTCTTT	CASSSHLNTEAFF
TRBV6-6	-	TRBJ1-5	14	-	TGTGCCAGCAGTTACGTTAGGGAAAGTCAGCCCCAGCATTTT	CASSYVRESQPQHF
TRBV6-1	-	TRBJ1-1	14	-	TGTGCCAGCAGTGAACTGCAGGAGAACACTGAAGCTTTCTTT	CASSELQENTEAFF
TRBV4-1	-	TRBJ1-1	16	-	TGCGCCAGCAGCTCCCTTTTTTTTGGACAGAACACTGAAGCTTTCTTT	CASSSLFFGQNTEAFF
TRBV23-1	-	TRBJ2-1	12	-	TGCGCCAGACGTGATATGAGTAATGAGCAGTTCTTC	CARRDMSNEQFF
TRBV10-2	-	TRBJ2-2	14	once	TGCGCCAGCAGGGTGGACAGGAACACCGGGGAGCTGTTTTTT	CASRVDRNTGELFF
TRBV9	TRBD2	TRBJ2-3	16	-	TGTGCCAGCAGCTTTAGCGGGAGCTCCCCGCAGAATACGCAGTATTTT	CASSFSGSSPQNTQYF
TRBV5-6	-	TRBJ2-2	14	once	TGTGCCAGCAGCTTGCCAGGGTTGAGCGGGGAGCTGTTTTTT	CASSLPGLSGELFF
TRBV18	TRBD1	TRBJ2-7	14	-	TGTGCCAGCTCACCTTTGACAGGGGGCGGTGAGCAGTACTTC	CASSPLTGGGEQYF
TRBV4-1	TRBD1	TRBJ1-2	15	-	TGCGCCAGCAGCCAAGGGGACAGGGGAAACTATGGCTACACCTTC	CASSQGDRGNYGYTF
TRBV11-2	-	TRBJ2-7	16	-	TGTGCCAGCAGCTTACAACATACAATGGGATTCTACGAGCAGTACTTC	CASSLQHTMGFYEQYF
TRBV6-4	TRBD1	TRBJ2-7	13	-	TGTGCCAGCAGTCCGGACAGGGGGCGAGAGCAGTACTTC	CASSPDRGREQYF
TRBV27	-	TRBJ1-2	14	-	TGTGCCAGCAAGGAGGGCAGTACTAACTATGGCTACACCTTC	CASKEGSTNYGYTF
TRBV29-1	-	TRBJ2-5	12	once	TGCAGCGTTGAAACCCAGGGAGAGACCCAGTACTTC	CSVETQGETQYF
TRBV2	-	TRBJ1-2	15	-	TGTGCCAGCAGTTCCACCTTATACTCTAACTATGGCTACACCTTC	CASSSTLYSNYGYTF
TRBV30	-	TRBJ1-2	13	-	TGTGCCTGGAGACGGGTGGGGGAGGAGGGCTACACCTTC	CAWRRVGEEGYTF